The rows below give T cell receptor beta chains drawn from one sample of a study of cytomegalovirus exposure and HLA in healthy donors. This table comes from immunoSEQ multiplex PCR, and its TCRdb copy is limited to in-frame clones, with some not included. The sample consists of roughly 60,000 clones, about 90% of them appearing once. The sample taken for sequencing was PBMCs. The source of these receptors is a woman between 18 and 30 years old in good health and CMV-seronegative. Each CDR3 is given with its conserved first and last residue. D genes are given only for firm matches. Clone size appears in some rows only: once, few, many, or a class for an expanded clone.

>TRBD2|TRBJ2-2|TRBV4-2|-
TGTGCCAGCAGCCAGGGACTAGAGCCCGGGGAGCTGTTTTTT
CASSQGLEPGELFF
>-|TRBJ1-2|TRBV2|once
TGTGCCAGCAGTGAATCAGGGTTCGATAACTATGGCTACACCTTC
CASSESGFDNYGYTF
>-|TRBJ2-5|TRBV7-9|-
TGTGCCAGCAGCCTTCAGGGGAGCCCATTCGAGACCCAGTACTTC
CASSLQGSPFETQYF
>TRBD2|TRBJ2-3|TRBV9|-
TGTGCCAGCAGCGTAGGGCGGGGGGCGAAGGGGTCAGATACGCAGTATTTT
CASSVGRGAKGSDTQYF
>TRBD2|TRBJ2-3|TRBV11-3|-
TGTGCCAGCAGTCTCCGTGGGACTAGCGCGGCAGATACGCAGTATTTT
CASSLRGTSAADTQYF
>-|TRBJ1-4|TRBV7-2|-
TGTGCCAGCAGCCATACTACAACTAATGAAAAACTGTTTTTT
CASSHTTTNEKLFF
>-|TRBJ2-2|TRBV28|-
TGTGCCAGCAGACCCAGGGACACCGGGGAGCTGTTTTTT
CASRPRDTGELFF
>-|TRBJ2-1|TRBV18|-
TGTGCCAGCTCACCACGGAGCGCTAGCTCCTACAATGAGCAGTTCTTC
CASSPRSASSYNEQFF
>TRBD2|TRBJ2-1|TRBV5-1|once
TGCGCCAGCAGCTCGGGACTACCCCGTGGGAATGAGCAGTTCTTC
CASSSGLPRGNEQFF
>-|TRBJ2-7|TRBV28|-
TGTGCCAGCAGTCGGCTAGCGAACTACTACGAGCAGTACTTC
CASSRLANYYEQYF
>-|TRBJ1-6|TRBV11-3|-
TGTGCCAGCAGCTTCGGACAGACGAATTCACCCCTCCACTTT
CASSFGQTNSPLHF
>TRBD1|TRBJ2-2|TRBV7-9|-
TGTGCCAGCAGCGACAGGGGAACCGGGGAGCTGTTTTTT
CASSDRGTGELFF
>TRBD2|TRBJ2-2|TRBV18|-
TGTGCCAGCTCACAGCGGGAGAACACCGGGGAGCTGTTTTTT
CASSQRENTGELFF
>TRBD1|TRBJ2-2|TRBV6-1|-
TGTGCCAGCAGTGGGACAGGTTTAAACACCGGGGAGCTGTTTTTT
CASSGTGLNTGELFF
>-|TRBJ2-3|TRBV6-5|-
TGTGCCAGCAGTTACTCACGCGGGGAAAGCACAGATACGCAGTATTTT
CASSYSRGESTDTQYF
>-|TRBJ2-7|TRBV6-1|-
TGTGCCAGCAGTGAATATTTGGGTGGGCTATACGAGCAGTACTTC
CASSEYLGGLYEQYF
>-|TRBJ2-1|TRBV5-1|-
TGCGCCAGCAGCTTGAAGCAGGGGCGCGATGAGCAGTTCTTC
CASSLKQGRDEQFF
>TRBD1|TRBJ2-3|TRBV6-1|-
TGTGCCAGCAGGAGGATCGGGACAGGGTCCGATACGCAGTATTTT
CASRRIGTGSDTQYF
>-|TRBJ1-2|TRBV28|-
TGTGCCAGCAGTTTGGGGCAGGGGTGGGGCTACACCTTC
CASSLGQGWGYTF
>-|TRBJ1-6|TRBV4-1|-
TGCGCCAGCAGCTCGCCGGAGGGTAATTATAATTCACCCCTCCACTTT
CASSSPEGNYNSPLHF
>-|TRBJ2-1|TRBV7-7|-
TGTGCTCTCTCAACTTGGTCGGGTGATGAGCAGTTCTTC
CALSTWSGDEQFF
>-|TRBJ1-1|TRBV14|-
TGTGCCAGCACCTCGGACTGGGTCCGACCGAACACTGAAGCTTTCTTT
CASTSDWVRPNTEAFF
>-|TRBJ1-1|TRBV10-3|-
TGTGCCATCAGTGGTGAAGGGGGGGGGAACACTGAAGCTTTCTTT
CAISGEGGGNTEAFF
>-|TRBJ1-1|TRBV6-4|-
TGTGCCAGCAGTGTTGCGGCAGAAGGCACTGAAGCTTTCTTT
CASSVAAEGTEAFF
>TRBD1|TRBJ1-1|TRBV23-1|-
TGCGCCAGCAGTCCACAGGGGGTAGAGGGTACTGAAGCTTTCTTT
CASSPQGVEGTEAFF
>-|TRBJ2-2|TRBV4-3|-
TGCGCCAGCAGCCAAGACGCGACAGGTGGAGGACTGTGGGGTGGGGAGCTGTTTTTT
CASSQDATGGGLWGGELFF
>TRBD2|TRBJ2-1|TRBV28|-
TGTGCCAGCAGTTTAGTGGGCCATGGCGGGAGGATCGGGAGGGGCAATGAGCAGTTCTTC
CASSLVGHGGRIGRGNEQFF
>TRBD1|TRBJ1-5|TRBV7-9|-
TGTGCCACCAGGGCGGACAGGGTGCCCCCACATCAGCCCCAGCATTTT
CATRADRVPPHQPQHF
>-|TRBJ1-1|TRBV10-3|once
TGTGCCGCGGCGGGGATCACTGAAGCTTTCTTT
CAAAGITEAFF
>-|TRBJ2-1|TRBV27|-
TGTGCCAGTCAGGAGCAGGGAATTTACAATGAGCAGTTCTTC
CASQEQGIYNEQFF
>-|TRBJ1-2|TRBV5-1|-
TGCGCCAGCAGCTTTTTAGACAGAAACTATGGCTACACCTTC
CASSFLDRNYGYTF
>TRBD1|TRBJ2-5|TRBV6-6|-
TGTGCCAGCACCGGACAGGGCGGAGAGGAGACCCAGTACTTC
CASTGQGGEETQYF